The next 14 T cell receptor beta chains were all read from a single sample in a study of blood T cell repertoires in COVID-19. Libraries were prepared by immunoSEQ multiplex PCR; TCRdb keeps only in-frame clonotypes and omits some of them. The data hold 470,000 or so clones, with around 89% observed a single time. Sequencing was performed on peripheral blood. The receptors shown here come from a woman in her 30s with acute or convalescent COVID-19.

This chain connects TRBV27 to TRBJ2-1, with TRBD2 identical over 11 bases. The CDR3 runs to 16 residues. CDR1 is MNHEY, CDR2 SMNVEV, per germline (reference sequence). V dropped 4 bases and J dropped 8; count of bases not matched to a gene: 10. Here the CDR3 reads CASSSKISGGADEQFF. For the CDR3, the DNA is TGTGCCAGCAGTTCCAAGATTAGCGGGGGGGCCGATGAGCAGTTCTTC.

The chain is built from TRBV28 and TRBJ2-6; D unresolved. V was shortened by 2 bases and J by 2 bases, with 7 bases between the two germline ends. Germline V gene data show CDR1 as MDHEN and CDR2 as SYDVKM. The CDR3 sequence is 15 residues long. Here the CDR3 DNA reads TGTGCCAGCAGTTTAGGTTCAGCTGGGGCCAACGTCCTGACTTTC. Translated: CASSLGSAGANVLTF.

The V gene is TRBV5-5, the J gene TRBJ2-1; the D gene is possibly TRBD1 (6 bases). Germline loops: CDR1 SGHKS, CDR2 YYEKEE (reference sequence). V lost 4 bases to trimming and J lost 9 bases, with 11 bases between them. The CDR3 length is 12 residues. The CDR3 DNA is TGTGCCAGCAGCCACCTGACAGGTGAGCAGTTCTTC. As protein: CASSHLTGEQFF.

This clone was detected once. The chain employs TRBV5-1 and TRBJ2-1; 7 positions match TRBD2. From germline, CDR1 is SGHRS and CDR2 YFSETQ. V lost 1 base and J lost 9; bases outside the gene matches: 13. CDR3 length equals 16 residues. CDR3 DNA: TGCGCCAGCAGCTTGATTCCTAGCGGCGGACTTGGTGAGCAGTTCTTC. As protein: CASSLIPSGGLGEQFF.

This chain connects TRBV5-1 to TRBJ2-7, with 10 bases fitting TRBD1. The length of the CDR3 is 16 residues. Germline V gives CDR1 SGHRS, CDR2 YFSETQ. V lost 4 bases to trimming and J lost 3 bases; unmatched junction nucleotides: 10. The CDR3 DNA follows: TGCGCCAGCAGCCATCACGCCGGGACAGGGGTCTACGAGCAGTACTTC. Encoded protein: CASSHHAGTGVYEQYF.

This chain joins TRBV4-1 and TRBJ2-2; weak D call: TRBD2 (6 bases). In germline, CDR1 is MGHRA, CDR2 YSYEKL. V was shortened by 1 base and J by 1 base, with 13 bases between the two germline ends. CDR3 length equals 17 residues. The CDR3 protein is CASSQGRFGGNTGELFF. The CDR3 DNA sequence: TGCGCCAGCAGCCAAGGGCGGTTCGGGGGGAACACCGGGGAGCTGTTTTTT.

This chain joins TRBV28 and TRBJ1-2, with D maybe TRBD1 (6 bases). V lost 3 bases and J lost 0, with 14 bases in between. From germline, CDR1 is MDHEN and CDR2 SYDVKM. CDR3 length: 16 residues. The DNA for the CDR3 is TGTGCCAGCAGTTTGTCCCCAGGGGCTGCTAACTATGGCTACACCTTC. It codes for CASSLSPGAANYGYTF.

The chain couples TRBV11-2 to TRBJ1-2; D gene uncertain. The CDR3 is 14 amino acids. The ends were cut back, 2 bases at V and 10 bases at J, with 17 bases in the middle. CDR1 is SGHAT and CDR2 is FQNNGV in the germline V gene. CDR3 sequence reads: CASSLIGGSRDYTF. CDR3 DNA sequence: TGTGCCAGCAGCTTAATCGGCGGAAGCAGAGACTACACCTTC. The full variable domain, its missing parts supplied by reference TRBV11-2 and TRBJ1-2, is EAGVAQSPRYKIIEKRQSVAFWCNPISGHATLYWYQQILGQGPKLLIQFQNNGVVDDSQLPKDRFSAERLKGVDSTLKIQPAKLEDSAVYLCASSLIGGSRDYTFGSGTRLTVV.

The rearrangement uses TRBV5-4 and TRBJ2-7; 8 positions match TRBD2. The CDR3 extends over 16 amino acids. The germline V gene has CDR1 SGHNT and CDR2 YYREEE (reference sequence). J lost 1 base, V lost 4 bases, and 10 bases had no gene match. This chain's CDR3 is CASSLGGGLGSYEQYF. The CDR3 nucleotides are TGTGCCAGCAGCCTCGGTGGGGGACTAGGATCCTACGAGCAGTACTTC.

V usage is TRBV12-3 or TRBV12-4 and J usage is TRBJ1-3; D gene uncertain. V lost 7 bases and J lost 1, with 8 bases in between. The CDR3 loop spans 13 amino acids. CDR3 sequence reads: CASNSGSGNTIYF. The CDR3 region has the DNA TGTGCCAGCAATTCGGGGTCTGGAAACACCATATATTTT.

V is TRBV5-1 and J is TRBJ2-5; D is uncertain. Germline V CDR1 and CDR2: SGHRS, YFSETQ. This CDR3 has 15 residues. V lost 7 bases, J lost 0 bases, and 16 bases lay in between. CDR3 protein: CASESGESDQETQYF. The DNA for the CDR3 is TGCGCCAGCGAGTCTGGTGAGTCCGACCAAGAGACCCAGTACTTC.

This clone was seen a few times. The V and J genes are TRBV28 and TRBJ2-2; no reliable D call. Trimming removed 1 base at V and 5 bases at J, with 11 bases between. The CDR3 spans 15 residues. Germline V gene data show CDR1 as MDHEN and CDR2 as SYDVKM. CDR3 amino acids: CASSLSSVGTGELFF. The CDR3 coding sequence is TGTGCCAGCAGTTTATCAAGCGTCGGGACCGGGGAGCTGTTTTTT.

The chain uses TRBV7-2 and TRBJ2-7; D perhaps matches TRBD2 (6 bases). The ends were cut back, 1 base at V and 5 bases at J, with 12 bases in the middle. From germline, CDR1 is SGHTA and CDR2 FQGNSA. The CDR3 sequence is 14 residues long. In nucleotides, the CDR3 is TGTGCCAGCAGCTTAGTAGGAGTAGCGGACGAGCAGTACTTC. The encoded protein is CASSLVGVADEQYF.

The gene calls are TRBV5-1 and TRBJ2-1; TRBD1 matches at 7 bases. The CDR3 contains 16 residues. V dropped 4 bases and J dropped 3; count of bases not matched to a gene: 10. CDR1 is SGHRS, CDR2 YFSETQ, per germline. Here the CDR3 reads CASSTTGQPSYNEQFF. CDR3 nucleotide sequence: TGCGCCAGCAGCACTACGGGACAGCCGAGCTACAATGAGCAGTTCTTC.